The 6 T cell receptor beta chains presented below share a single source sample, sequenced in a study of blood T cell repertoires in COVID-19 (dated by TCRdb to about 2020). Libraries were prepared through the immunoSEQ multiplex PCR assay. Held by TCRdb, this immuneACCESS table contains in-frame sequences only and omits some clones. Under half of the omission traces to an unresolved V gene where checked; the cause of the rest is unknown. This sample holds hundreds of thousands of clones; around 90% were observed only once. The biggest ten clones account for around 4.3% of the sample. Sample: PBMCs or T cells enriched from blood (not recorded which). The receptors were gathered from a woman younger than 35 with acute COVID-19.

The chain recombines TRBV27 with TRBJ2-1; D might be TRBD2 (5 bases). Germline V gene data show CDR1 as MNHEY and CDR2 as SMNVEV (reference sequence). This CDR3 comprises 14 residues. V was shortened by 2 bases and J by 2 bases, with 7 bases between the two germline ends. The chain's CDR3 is CASSLDGTYNEQFF. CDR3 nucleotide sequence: TGTGCCAGCAGTTTAGACGGGACCTACAATGAGCAGTTCTTC.

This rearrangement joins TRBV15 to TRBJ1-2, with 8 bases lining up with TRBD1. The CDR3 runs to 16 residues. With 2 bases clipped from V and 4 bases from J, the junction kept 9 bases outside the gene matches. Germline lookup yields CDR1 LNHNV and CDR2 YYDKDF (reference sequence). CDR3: CATSRPDRATLYGYTF. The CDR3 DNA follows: TGTGCCACCAGCAGACCGGACAGGGCTACACTCTATGGCTACACCTTC.

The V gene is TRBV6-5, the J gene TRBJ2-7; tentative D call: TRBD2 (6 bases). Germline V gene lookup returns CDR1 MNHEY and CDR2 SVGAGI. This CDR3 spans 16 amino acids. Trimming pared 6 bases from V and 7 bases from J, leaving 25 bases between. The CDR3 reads CASSYKSRSPAGEQYF. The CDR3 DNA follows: TGTGCCAGCAGCTACAAGTCTCGGAGCCCCGCGGGGGAGCAGTACTTC.

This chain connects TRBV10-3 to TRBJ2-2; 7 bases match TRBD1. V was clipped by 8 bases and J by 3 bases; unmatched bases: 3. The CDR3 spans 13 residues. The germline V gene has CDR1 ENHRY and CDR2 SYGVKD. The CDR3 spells CAIGTAYTGELFF. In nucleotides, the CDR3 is TGTGCCATCGGGACAGCCTACACCGGGGAGCTGTTTTTT.

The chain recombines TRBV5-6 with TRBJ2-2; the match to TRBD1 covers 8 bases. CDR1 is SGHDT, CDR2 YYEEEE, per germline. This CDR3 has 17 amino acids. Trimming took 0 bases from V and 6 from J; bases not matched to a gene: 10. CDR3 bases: TGTGCCAGCAGCTTGGGGCAGGGGGCCGCTAACTCCGGGGAGCTGTTTTTT. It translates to CASSLGQGAANSGELFF.

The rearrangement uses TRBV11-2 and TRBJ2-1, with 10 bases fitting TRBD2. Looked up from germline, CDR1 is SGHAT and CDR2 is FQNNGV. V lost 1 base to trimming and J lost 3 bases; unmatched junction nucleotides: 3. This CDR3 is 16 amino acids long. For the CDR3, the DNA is TGTGCCAGCAGCTTAGTAGCGGGAGGAATCTACAATGAGCAGTTCTTC. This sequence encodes CASSLVAGGIYNEQFF.